One sample yielded the 23 T cell receptor beta chains listed below, sequenced in a study of cytomegalovirus exposure and HLA in healthy donors (dated by TCRdb to 2015 to 2018). The method was the immunoSEQ multiplex PCR assay. A mixture of 60 forward primers for TCR Vbeta segments and 13 reverse primers for TCR Jbeta segments was used in the multiplex PCR. This immuneACCESS table, as held by TCRdb, lists in-frame sequences with V and J called but not all clones. Of the missing ones, under half trace to an unresolved V gene in checked studies; the others have no known cause. For this sample the table gives fewer than 250,000 clones, of which around 75% were detected only once. About 1.4% of the sample is in the top ten clones. Sequencing used PBMCs. These receptors came from a woman between 45 and 65 years old in good health and CMV-seronegative.

This clone was counted once. The chain recombines TRBV6-5 with TRBJ1-2; tentatively, D is TRBD1 (5 bases). V lost 9 bases to trimming and J lost 3 bases, with 14 bases between them. Germline assignment: CDR1 MNHEY and CDR2 SVGAGI. The CDR3 sequence is 13 residues long. The CDR3 DNA is TGTGCCAGTAGATCAGGGTGGGACTATGGCTACACCTTC. This gives the protein CASRSGWDYGYTF.

This sequence joins TRBV7-2 and TRBJ2-3; 7 bases are shared with TRBD2. CDR1 is SGHTA, CDR2 FQGNSA, per germline. The CDR3 consists of 15 residues. V shed 1 base and J 3 bases; nucleotides not matched to a gene: 4. CDR3 nucleotide sequence: TGTGCCAGCAGCTTAGTGGCGGGAGTGACAGATACGCAGTATTTT. Encoded protein: CASSLVAGVTDTQYF.

V gene TRBV6-5 combines with J gene TRBJ2-1; possibly TRBD1 for D (8 bases). Germline V lookup: CDR1 MNHEY, CDR2 SVGAGI. The CDR3 has 15 amino acids. V lost 4 bases, J lost 4 bases, and 14 bases lay in between. CDR3 bases: TGTGCCAGCAGTTCAGACAGGGGAGGGTACAATGAGCAGTTCTTC. It specifies CASSSDRGGYNEQFF.

J is TRBJ1-4 and V is TRBV12-5; TRBD1 is a possible D gene (5 bases). Trimming stripped 7 bases from V and 7 bases from J, with 19 bases between. CDR1 and CDR2 (germline): LGHNT, FRNRAP. This CDR3 has 15 amino acids. The CDR3 sequence: CASAPPRGGGEKLFF. CDR3 coding DNA: TGTGCTAGTGCCCCGCCCCGGGGGGGTGGTGAAAAACTGTTTTTT.

This chain uses TRBV19 with TRBJ2-7; 9 bases fit TRBD2. The V gene end was trimmed by 9 bases and the J gene end by 2 bases; junction bases not matched to a gene: 8. Per the germline V gene, CDR1 is LNHDA and CDR2 is SQIVND (reference sequence). CDR3 length equals 14 residues. CDR3 region: CASSSGTGPYEQYF. CDR3 sequence (DNA): TGTGCCAGCTCTAGCGGGACGGGCCCCTACGAGCAGTACTTC.

The chain has TRBV18 and TRBJ1-1; D is ambiguous. With 3 bases removed from V and 6 bases from J, the gap between germline ends came to 5 bases. The CDR3 has 11 amino acids. Germline CDR1 KGHSH, CDR2 LQKENI. The CDR3 protein is CASSPGAEAFF. Here the CDR3 DNA reads TGTGCCAGCTCACCGGGCGCTGAAGCTTTCTTT.

V is TRBV7-9 and J is TRBJ2-3; TRBD1 matches at 10 bases. The CDR3 spans 16 residues. Germline lookup yields CDR1 SEHNR and CDR2 FQNEAQ (reference sequence). With 5 bases clipped from V and 2 bases from J, the junction kept 7 bases outside the gene matches. CDR3 in amino acids: CASSSGQGVPTDTQYF. The CDR3 region has the DNA TGTGCCAGCAGCAGCGGACAGGGGGTCCCCACAGATACGCAGTATTTT.

The CDR3 DNA reads as TGTGCCAGCAGCTTAGCCGGACAGTACGAGCAGTACTTC. It translates to CASSLAGQYEQYF. The chain joins TRBV7-2 to TRBJ2-7, with D possibly being TRBD1 (6 bases). This CDR3 has 13 residues. Trimming removed 0 bases from V and 4 bases from J, with 7 bases in between. Germline lookup yields CDR1 SGHTA and CDR2 FQGNSA.

J is TRBJ2-7 and V is TRBV11-2; TRBD2 matches 10 bases. Germline CDR1 SGHAT, CDR2 FQNNGV. Trimming removed 4 bases from V and 4 bases from J; junction bases left unmatched: 7. The CDR3 consists of 15 residues. Here the CDR3 reads CASSSIAGGKYEQYF. The DNA of the CDR3 is TGTGCCAGCAGCTCGATAGCGGGAGGAAAGTACGAGCAGTACTTC.

The chain is built from TRBV7-9 and TRBJ2-7, with 11 bases that match TRBD2. The CDR3 spans 14 residues. Per germline, CDR1 SEHNR and CDR2 FQNEAQ (reference sequence). V was pared by 8 bases and J by 7 bases, with 10 bases of the junction left unmatched. CDR3 nucleotide sequence: TGTGCCAGCGGACGACTAGCGGGGACTGGAGAGCAGTACTTC. Translated: CASGRLAGTGEQYF. The full variable domain, rest sourced from reference TRBV7-9 and TRBJ2-7, is DTGVSQNPRHKITKRGQNVTFRCDPISEHNRLYWYRQTLGQGPEFLTYFQNEAQLEKSRLLSDRFSAERPKGSFSTLEIQRTEQGDSAMYLCASGRLAGTGEQYFGPGTRLTVT.

Only a few counts were recorded for this clone. The chain uses TRBV7-9 and TRBJ1-2; a possible D gene is TRBD1 (6 bases). Per the germline V gene, CDR1 is SEHNR and CDR2 is FQNEAQ (reference sequence). The V end was cut by 5 bases, the J end by 2 bases, with 12 bases between. The CDR3 sequence is 14 residues long. The CDR3 DNA reads TGTGCCAGCAGCCTTCGACAGGCGAACTATGGCTACACCTTC. This translates into CASSLRQANYGYTF.

This chain joins TRBV5-1 and TRBJ2-1; D unresolved. V was shortened by 4 bases and J by 3 bases, with 23 bases between the two germline ends. The CDR3 extends over 18 amino acids. Per the germline V gene, CDR1 is SGHRS and CDR2 is YFSETQ. CDR3 sequence: CASSRLTDRISVYNEQFF. The CDR3 coding sequence is TGCGCCAGCAGCCGACTGACCGACCGAATATCTGTCTACAATGAGCAGTTCTTC.

The V call is TRBV5-1, the J call TRBJ1-2; no reliable D call. Germline-derived CDR1 and CDR2 are SGHRS and YFSETQ. Deletions cut 3 bases from V and 8 bases from J, with 11 bases between. There are 12 residues in the CDR3. In DNA, the CDR3 is TGCGCCAGCAGCTCCCCCCGGGGAGGCTACACCTTC. Protein: CASSSPRGGYTF.

This clone showed up just once. J is TRBJ2-5 and V is TRBV2; 7 bases line up with TRBD2. CDR3 size: 14 residues. Trimming took 8 bases from V and 4 from J; bases not matched to a gene: 10. Germline CDR1 is SNHLY and CDR2 is FYNNEI. The CDR3 spells CASGGGNTGETQYF. In DNA, the CDR3 is TGTGCCAGCGGGGGGGGAAACACAGGAGAGACCCAGTACTTC.

The chain employs TRBV7-2 and TRBJ2-5, with a possible D match to TRBD2 (6 bases). Between the trimmed V and J ends, which lost 1 base and 1 base, there was a span of 7 bases. Germline V gene data show CDR1 as SGHTA and CDR2 as FQGNSA. There are 14 residues in the CDR3. CDR3 coding DNA: TGTGCCAGCAGCTTAGGGGGGGTCCAAGAGACCCAGTACTTC. Amino acid sequence: CASSLGGVQETQYF.

The genes are TRBV27 and TRBJ2-3; unclear D gene. V was shortened by 2 bases and J by 6 bases, with 12 bases between the two germline ends. Germline assignment: CDR1 MNHEY and CDR2 SMNVEV (reference sequence). The CDR3 runs to 14 residues. CDR3 sequence: CASSLRLHVDTQYF. For the CDR3, the DNA is TGTGCCAGCAGTTTACGACTCCATGTGGATACGCAGTATTTT.

J is TRBJ2-5 and V is TRBV2, with a possible D match to TRBD2 (5 bases). Trimming pared 2 bases from V and 1 base from J, leaving 8 bases between. Germline CDR1 reads SNHLY; CDR2 reads FYNNEI. The CDR3 has 14 residues. CDR3 bases: TGTGCCAGCAGTGAAACCCGGGGCCAAGAGACCCAGTACTTC. Its translation: CASSETRGQETQYF. The complete variable domain, with remaining parts taken from reference TRBV2 and TRBJ2-5, reads EPEVTQTPSHQVTQMGQEVILRCVPISNHLYFYWYRQILGQKVEFLVSFYNNEISEKSEIFDDQFSVERPDGSNFTLKIRSTKLEDSAMYFCASSETRGQETQYFGPGTRLLVL.

V and J are TRBV5-6 and TRBJ1-1; D not certain. Trimming removed 4 bases from V and 2 bases from J, with 9 bases in between. Germline CDR1 is SGHDT and CDR2 is YYEEEE. This CDR3 comprises 13 residues. The CDR3 DNA sequence: TGTGCCAGCAGCCCCTCCCTTAACACTGAAGCTTTCTTT. This codes for CASSPSLNTEAFF.

In regard to this clone: Germline and junction disagree at one end, which may indicate a read error. DNA for the CDR3: TGTTCCAGCAGCTTAGGTAGTACTGAAGCTTTCTTT. Its protein is CSSSLGSTEAFF. The chain recombines TRBV7-9 with TRBJ1-1; no firm D call. From germline, CDR1 is SEHNR and CDR2 FQNEAQ (reference sequence). The CDR3 length is 12 residues. Full variable domain (outside the CDR3, taken from reference TRBV7-9 and TRBJ1-1): DTGVSQNPRHKITKRGQNVTFRCDPISEHNRLYWYRQTLGQGPEFLTYFQNEAQLEKSRLLSDRFSAERPKGSFSTLEIQRTEQGDSAMYLCSSSLGSTEAFFGQGTRLTVV.

CDR3 region: CASRKIAGGGTDTQYF. The CDR3, as DNA: TGCGCCAGCAGGAAGATAGCGGGAGGGGGCACAGATACGCAGTATTTT. The gene calls are TRBV4-1 and TRBJ2-3, with 11 bases matching TRBD2. CDR3 size: 16 residues. The V segment lost 6 bases and the J segment 1 base; nucleotides outside the gene matches: 6. Germline V CDR1 and CDR2: MGHRA, YSYEKL.

The chain joins TRBV5-1 to TRBJ2-5; D gene ambiguous. The V gene lost 0 bases and the J gene lost 5 bases, with 11 bases spanning the gap. This CDR3 is 14 amino acids long. Looked up from germline, CDR1 is SGHRS and CDR2 is YFSETQ. As DNA, the CDR3 is TGCGCCAGCAGCTTGGTGAACGCCGGGGAGACCCAGTACTTC. Translating it yields CASSLVNAGETQYF.

The chain uses TRBV9 and TRBJ2-7; TRBD2 matches 7 bases. The V and J ends lost 0 bases and 4 bases, in that order; junction bases with no gene match: 7. The CDR3 length is 15 residues. In germline, CDR1 is SGDLS, CDR2 YYNGEE. CDR3 bases: TGTGCCAGCAGCGTAGATCCAGCGGGGATATACGAGCAGTACTTC. Translating gives CASSVDPAGIYEQYF.

This chain links TRBV27 with TRBJ2-1; 9 bases map to TRBD1. The CDR3 covers 13 residues. V lost 8 bases to trimming and J lost 6 bases; unmatched junction nucleotides: 5. Germline lookup yields CDR1 MNHEY and CDR2 SMNVEV (reference sequence). The CDR3 nucleotides are TGTGCCAGCCGAGGACAGGGGACCAATGAGCAGTTCTTC. Protein sequence: CASRGQGTNEQFF.